The 21 T cell receptor beta chains listed next were all sequenced from one sample in a study of regulatory T cells in long-lasting Graves disease. Stated time point: newly diagnosed GD, antithyroid drugs for less than 3 months. After RNA was extracted from PBMCs, the TCR library was made from it. The authors built TCR beta libraries using iRepertoire HTBI primers and Arm-PCR of CDR3 regions. TCRdb reprocessed the multiplex PCR reads with MiXCR, giving one entry per CDR3 protein. Of around 250,000 distinct CDR3 sequences listed, about 20% are singletons. The same sample was also used in a study of T cells in Graves' hyperthyroidism and ophthalmopathy.

The specimen was peripheral blood mononuclear cells (PBMCs), collected at new diagnosis, from a patient treated with antithyroid drugs. The receptors shown here come from a woman in her 30s with Graves disease.

Ten or more counts support this clonotype. The rearrangement uses TRBV6-1 and TRBJ1-2; no clear D gene. V shed 2 bases and J shed 3 bases, with 7 bases lying between them. CDR3 size: 13 residues. Looked up from germline, CDR1 is MNHNS and CDR2 is SASEGT. As DNA, the CDR3 is TGTGCCAGCAGTGAAATTTGGGACTATGGCTACACCTTC. Translating gives CASSEIWDYGYTF.

To note about this clonotype: A far larger clone differs by one base, so this is likely a read error. The rearrangement links TRBV6-1 to TRBJ1-4, with TRBD1 matching 7 bases. The CDR3 has 20 amino acids. Per germline, CDR1 MNHNS and CDR2 SASEGT. V shed 6 bases and J 6 bases; nucleotides not matched to a gene: 25. The chain's CDR3 is CASSPGPEGGKVWADEKLFF. The CDR3, as DNA: TGTGCCAGCAGCCCGGGCCCTGAAGGGGGCAAAGTTTGGGCTGATGAAAAACTGTTTTTT.

This clonotype was recorded many times. The chain employs TRBV15 and TRBJ2-3; maybe TRBD1 (6 bases). The CDR3 is 15 residues long. From germline, CDR1 is LNHNV and CDR2 YYDKDF (reference sequence). V lost 5 bases and J lost 3, with 15 bases in between. CDR3 sequence reads: CATSRGGLGTDTQYF. CDR3 in DNA: TGTGCCACCAGCCGAGGGGGTCTCGGGACAGATACGCAGTATTTT.

This clonotype occurred many times. The CDR3 DNA reads as TGTGCCAGCAGTCGAGGTGGGATTTCTGAAGCTTTCTTT. This translates into CASSRGGISEAFF. The V call is TRBV27, the J call TRBJ1-1; D call uncertain. CDR3 size: 13 residues. The V end was cut by 5 bases, the J end by 6 bases, with 13 bases between. Germline lookup yields CDR1 MNHEY and CDR2 SMNVEV (reference sequence).

In its sample, this clonotype was seen many times. V and J are TRBV27 and TRBJ1-1; TRBD1 matches 8 bases. Germline values: CDR1 MNHEY, CDR2 SMNVEV (reference sequence). The CDR3 covers 15 residues. The V and J ends lost 5 bases and 7 bases, in that order; junction bases with no gene match: 12. The CDR3 here is CASSEGLPRGHEAFF. The CDR3 nucleotides read TGTGCCAGCAGTGAGGGACTTCCCAGGGGGCATGAAGCTTTCTTT.

V gene TRBV29-1 combines with J gene TRBJ2-5; TRBD2 aligns across 7 bases. The CDR3 loop spans 15 amino acids. Germline lookup yields CDR1 SQVTM and CDR2 ANQGSEA. V lost 4 bases, J lost 4 bases, and 12 bases stayed unmatched. The CDR3 DNA reads TGCAGCGTTGTAGCGGGCGGGGGAGGAGGAGAGACCCAGTACTTC. Translation: CSVVAGGGGGETQYF.

The chain employs TRBV7-3 and TRBJ2-1, with 14 bases aligning to TRBD2. The germline gives CDR1 SGHTA, CDR2 FQGTGA. The CDR3 runs 16 residues. V lost 5 bases and J lost 1; bases outside the gene matches: 1. CDR3 sequence (DNA): TGTGCCAGCAGCCGGACTAGCGGGGGGTCCTACAATGAGCAGTTCTTC. Translation: CASSRTSGGSYNEQFF.

The rearrangement uses TRBV20-1 and TRBJ1-2, with D unclear. The CDR3 is 13 amino acids. Germline CDR1 DFQATT, CDR2 SNEGSKA (reference sequence). Here the CDR3 DNA reads TGCTTCCCCGGGCGCCCCTGGAGCTATGGCTACACCTTC. Residues: CFPGRPWSYGYTF.

This chain joins TRBV6-1 and TRBJ1-3, with 10 positions matching TRBD1. CDR3 length: 13 residues. Unmatched junction bases numbered 4, after V lost 6 bases and J lost 8 bases. Germline assignment: CDR1 MNHNS and CDR2 SASEGT. The CDR3 is CASSRDRGYTIYF. As DNA, the CDR3 is TGTGCCAGCAGCCGGGACAGGGGATACACCATATATTTT.

The chain uses TRBV11-2 and TRBJ2-1; D perhaps matches TRBD2 (5 bases). The CDR3 has 15 amino acids. V gave up 5 bases and J gave up 7 bases, with 18 bases separating them. Germline-derived CDR1 and CDR2 are SGHAT and FQNNGV. CDR3 sequence: CASSPPRASSNEQFF. CDR3 coding DNA: TGTGCCAGCAGCCCCCCGAGGGCCTCTTCAAATGAGCAGTTCTTC.

Comments on this clonotype: It may be a read error: a sequence one base away is much more abundant. The genes are TRBV4-2 and TRBJ2-2; 11 bases are shared with TRBD1. The CDR3 extends over 14 amino acids. J gave up 9 bases and V 6 bases, and 6 bases lay outside the gene matches. The germline V gene has CDR1 LGHNA and CDR2 YNFKEQ. CDR3 sequence (DNA): TGTGCCAGCAGGGACAGGGGGCAAACCAGGGAGCTGTTTTTT. Its protein is CASRDRGQTRELFF.

The rearrangement uses TRBV28 and TRBJ1-5; D may be TRBD1 (6 bases). V dropped 5 bases and J dropped 6 bases, with 11 bases sitting between them. Germline assignment: CDR1 MDHEN and CDR2 SYDVKM. This CDR3 is built from 13 residues. The chain's CDR3 is CASSTGSGQPQHF. The CDR3 bases are TGTGCCAGCAGTACAGGGAGCGGTCAGCCCCAGCATTTT. The whole variable domain, remainder taken from reference TRBV28 and TRBJ1-5, is DVKVTQSSRYLVKRTGEKVFLECVQDMDHENMFWYRQDPGLGLRLIYFSYDVKMKEKGDIPEGYSVSREKKERFSLILESASTNQTSMYLCASSTGSGQPQHFGDGTRLSIL.

This clonotype was recorded many times. The gene calls are TRBV6-1 and TRBJ2-1; perhaps TRBD1 as D (6 bases). CDR3 length equals 14 residues. V was shortened by 7 bases and J by 6 bases, with 16 bases between the two germline ends. Per germline, CDR1 MNHNS and CDR2 SASEGT. The CDR3 sequence is CASKWPGVFNEQFF. The CDR3 region has the DNA TGTGCCAGCAAATGGCCAGGGGTTTTCAATGAGCAGTTCTTC.

This clonotype was detected only a few times. A much larger clonotype is one base distant, so this may be a read error. This chain joins TRBV18 and TRBJ2-3; D is tentatively TRBD1 or TRBD2 (6 bases each). The CDR3 loop spans 15 amino acids. The V gene's germline CDR1 is KGHSH and CDR2 LQKENI. Here the CDR3 DNA reads TGTGCCAACTCACCATGGGGGGCCGGCACAGATACGCAGTATTTT. Protein sequence: CANSPWGAGTDTQYF.

There are many counts of this clonotype. This chain joins TRBV7-2 and TRBJ1-5; D call uncertain. Germline V CDR1 and CDR2: SGHTA, FQGNSA. With 4 bases removed from V and 5 bases from J, the gap between germline ends came to 21 bases. The CDR3 totals 17 residues. CDR3 residues: CASSSGPIANFDQPQHF. In DNA form, the CDR3 reads TGTGCCAGCAGCTCCGGGCCGATAGCCAACTTTGATCAGCCCCAGCATTTT.

The V call is TRBV9, the J call TRBJ2-2, with D maybe TRBD1 (6 bases). The CDR3 is made up of 14 amino acids. CDR1 is SGDLS and CDR2 is YYNGEE in the germline V gene. V lost 5 bases to trimming and J lost 7 bases, with 15 bases between them. Written as DNA, the CDR3 is TGTGCCAGCAGAGGGGGAAGAACAAACGGGGAGCTGTTTTTT. Protein: CASRGGRTNGELFF.

This clonotype appeared a few times. The chain links TRBV11-2 to TRBJ2-7; 12 bases match TRBD2. Germline-derived CDR1 and CDR2 are SGHAT and FQNNGV. This CDR3 region has 14 residues. The J segment lost 3 bases and the V segment lost 5 bases, leaving 2 bases of the junction unmatched. In DNA, the CDR3 is TGTGCCAGCAGCGTGACTAGCGGGAGCTACGAGCAGTACTTC. This encodes CASSVTSGSYEQYF. Full variable domain (remainder filled in from reference TRBV11-2 and TRBJ2-7): EAGVAQSPRYKIIEKRQSVAFWCNPISGHATLYWYQQILGQGPKLLIQFQNNGVVDDSQLPKDRFSAERLKGVDSTLKIQPAKLEDSAVYLCASSVTSGSYEQYFGPGTRLTVT.

This clonotype appeared many times. The chain employs TRBV4-1 and TRBJ1-2, with D hard to call. This CDR3 comprises 13 residues. CDR1 MGHRA and CDR2 YSYEKL come from the germline V gene. Trimming removed 1 base at V and 6 bases at J, with 9 bases between. CDR3 DNA: TGCGCCAGCAGCCAAGTTGAGGGAAATGGCTACACCTTC. This sequence encodes CASSQVEGNGYTF.

This clonotype was found many times. The V and J genes are TRBV5-8 and TRBJ1-1; D gene ambiguous. The length of the CDR3 is 15 residues. Germline values: CDR1 SGHTS, CDR2 YDEGEE. V lost 5 bases and J lost 6, with 20 bases in between. CDR3 nucleotides: TGTGCCAGCAGTCCTTTTGAATCGAGCGTCCCTGAAGCTTTCTTT. It yields the protein CASSPFESSVPEAFF.

There are many counts of this clonotype. V gene TRBV12-3 or TRBV12-4 combines with J gene TRBJ2-1; D is unresolved. Trimming took off 1 base at V and 12 bases at J, with 16 bases between the two ends. The CDR3 loop spans 14 amino acids. The CDR3 loop is CASSLEYRVKGQFF. CDR3 nucleotides: TGTGCCAGCAGTTTAGAATATCGGGTAAAGGGGCAGTTCTTC.

This clonotype has a count of ten or more. The rearrangement joins TRBV6-1 to TRBJ1-1; D is unclear. With 7 bases removed from V and 1 base from J, the gap between germline ends came to 10 bases. The CDR3 runs to 13 residues. CDR1 is MNHNS, CDR2 SASEGT, per germline. The chain's CDR3 is CASIFERNTEAFF. The CDR3 DNA reads as TGTGCCAGCATATTTGAAAGGAACACTGAAGCTTTCTTT.